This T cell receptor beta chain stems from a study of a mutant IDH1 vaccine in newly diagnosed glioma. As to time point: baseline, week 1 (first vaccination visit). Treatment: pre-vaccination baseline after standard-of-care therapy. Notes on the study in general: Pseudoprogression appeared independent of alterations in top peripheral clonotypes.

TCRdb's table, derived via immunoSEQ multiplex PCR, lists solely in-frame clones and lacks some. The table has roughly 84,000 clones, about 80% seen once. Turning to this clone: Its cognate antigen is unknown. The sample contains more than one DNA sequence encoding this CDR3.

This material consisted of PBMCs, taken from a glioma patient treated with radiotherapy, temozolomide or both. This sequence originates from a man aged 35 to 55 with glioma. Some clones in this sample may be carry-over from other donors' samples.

The CDR3 DNA follows: TGCGCCAGCAGCCAAGAGCGGACCGGGGAGCTGTTTTTT. Its translation: CASSQERTGELFF. This chain links TRBV4-1 with TRBJ2-2; unclear D gene. Germline V gives CDR1 MGHRA, CDR2 YSYEKL. V lost 0 bases to trimming and J lost 5 bases, with 4 bases between them. The CDR3 length is 13 residues.